This TCR beta chain originates from a study of CD8+ T cells in alopecia areata. Across the whole study: Treated patients were dosed with oral tofacitinib, taking 5 to 10 mg twice daily.

Sorting from PBMCs produced CD4+ and CD8+ T cells. Following extraction, RNA underwent reverse transcription to cDNA, which served as the sequencing template. Libraries were prepared by immunoSEQ multiplex PCR; TCRdb keeps only in-frame clonotypes and omits some of them. The sample lists about 130,000 clones; 49% were seen once. General study findings and limits: Sequence data from scalp samples additionally include resident alphabeta T cells of normal skin.

Trimming took 0 bases from V and 5 from J, leaving 9 bases between them. This CDR3 is 14 amino acids long. CDR1 is SGHDT, CDR2 YYEEEE, per germline. A note on this clone: Its antigen is not known.

The sequenced sample was CD8+ T cells sorted from blood, obtained at week 0. The sequence derives from a human donor with alopecia areata. This rearrangement joins TRBV5-6 to TRBJ2-1, with D possibly matching TRBD2 (5 bases). Written as DNA, the CDR3 is TGTGCCAGCAGCTTGGGCACGGGGAACAATGAGCAGTTCTTC. Translation: CASSLGTGNNEQFF.